These T cell receptor beta chains were read from a single sample in a study of blood T cell repertoires in COVID-19. Only in-frame clones appear in the TCRdb table, and some are missing; sequencing was by immunoSEQ multiplex PCR. The sample consists of approximately 300,000 clones, around 85% of them appearing once. The sequencing sample was made of PBMCs or T cells enriched from blood (not recorded which). These receptors all stem from a woman aged 25 to 45 who had recovered from COVID-19. Each CDR3 is given with its conserved first and last residue. The D gene is left open where the match is weak. Rows may omit the clone size; those that give it use once, few, many or a size class.

>TRBD2|TRBV5-6|TRBJ2-7|.
CASSLTTSGTYEQYF
TGTGCCAGCAGCTTGACGACTAGCGGGACCTACGAGCAGTACTTC
>.|TRBV6-5|TRBJ2-3|.
CASSYSVRGRTDTQYF
TGTGCCAGCAGTTACTCTGTCCGGGGGAGAACAGATACGCAGTATTTT
>.|TRBV10-2|TRBJ1-2|few
CASSEGSGYGYTF
TGCGCCAGCAGTGAAGGCAGCGGCTATGGCTACACCTTC
>.|TRBV27|TRBJ1-1|.
CASKRYNGEFYTEAFF
TGTGCCAGCAAAAGGTATAATGGGGAGTTTTACACTGAAGCTTTCTTT
>.|TRBV7-2|TRBJ2-7|.
CASSLRPMGSYEQYF
TGTGCCAGCAGCTTACGCCCGATGGGGAGCTACGAGCAGTACTTC
>TRBD2|TRBV9|TRBJ2-7|few
CASSDPVGSGNYEQYF
TGTGCCAGCAGCGATCCGGTGGGTAGCGGGAATTACGAGCAGTACTTC
>.|TRBV11-2|TRBJ2-2|medium-sized
CASSFLGRGTGELFF
TGTGCCAGCAGCTTCTTGGGCAGGGGCACCGGGGAGCTGTTTTTT
>.|TRBV30|TRBJ2-3|.
CAWSAQVSSTDTQYF
TGTGCCTGGAGTGCACAGGTATCTAGCACAGATACGCAGTATTTT
>TRBD2|TRBV2|TRBJ2-3|.
CASSTGLAGFTDTQYF
TGTGCCAGCAGCACGGGACTAGCGGGTTTCACAGATACGCAGTATTTT
>TRBD1|TRBV6-5|TRBJ2-2|.
CATQTGQGAWELFF
TGTGCCACCCAAACGGGACAGGGGGCCTGGGAGCTGTTTTTT
>TRBD2|TRBV28|TRBJ2-5|.
CASSSRIGWRASGRGETQYF
TGTGCCAGCAGTTCCCGTATAGGTTGGAGGGCCAGCGGGAGAGGTGAGACCCAGTACTTC
>TRBD2|TRBV9|TRBJ2-7|.
CASSSGLAGARSSYEQYF
TGTGCCAGCAGCTCAGGACTAGCGGGAGCCCGAAGCTCCTACGAGCAGTACTTC
>.|TRBV4-1|TRBJ2-7|.
CASSQTPVREQYF
TGCGCCAGCAGCCAGACTCCAGTACGGGAGCAGTACTTC
>.|TRBV7-9|TRBJ1-1|.
CASSSVHEAFF
TGTGCCAGCAGCTCAGTGCATGAAGCTTTCTTT